Here is one T cell receptor (beta chain) with its context. Its antigen is currently unknown. Profiled with immunoSEQ multiplex PCR; TCRdb holds only in-frame clones, not every one. The data show under 2,000,000 clones, about 95% seen once. The data originate from a study of shared clonotypes between healthy human individuals. Whole-study findings and limits: Sharing of clonotypes among donors was expected to vary with sequencing depth.

Naive CD8 cells were CD45RO-negative, positively selected for CCR7, excluding terminally differentiated effector memory CD45RA+ cells. This CDR3 contains 14 residues. Germline CDR1 and CDR2: SGHRS and YFSETQ. V lost 2 bases and J 5 bases, leaving 14 bases between the germline ends. What was sequenced was naive CD8+ T cells sorted from blood. This sequence originates from a man younger than 30 in good health. V gene TRBV5-1 combines with J gene TRBJ2-7; D not resolved. This CDR3 reads CASSLRYLNDEQYF. Written as DNA, the CDR3 is TGCGCCAGCAGCTTAAGGTACCTAAACGACGAGCAGTACTTC.